A selection of T cell receptor beta chains follows, all from one sample in a study of shared clonotypes between healthy human individuals. The table came from immunoSEQ multiplex PCR; TCRdb's copy has only in-frame clones and leaves some out. The data show approximately 740,000 clones, around 72% seen once. The sample was memory CD4+ T cells sorted from blood. The receptors shown here come from a young woman in good health. Each CDR3 is given with its conserved first and last residue. D genes are given only for firm matches. Size is stated for part of the rows, as once, few or many counts, or as a class when the clone is expanded.

j_call	v_call	clone_size	cdr3_length	d_call	cdr3_nt	cdr3_aa
TRBJ2-7	TRBV30	NA	14	NA	TGTGCCTGGAACTCCGGGACCGGGATCTACGAGCAGTACTTC	CAWNSGTGIYEQYF
TRBJ2-5	TRBV5-4	NA	14	NA	TGTGCCAGCAGCTTGGCCGGTGGAGGAGGGGCCCAGTACTTC	CASSLAGGGGAQYF
TRBJ1-3	TRBV11-2	NA	16	NA	TGTGCCAGCAGCTTTACGGACCTACCGGCCGGAGGCACCATATATTTT	CASSFTDLPAGGTIYF
TRBJ2-1	TRBV6-5	NA	16	NA	TGTGCCAGCAGTTACTTGACTACAAGTGGGGGCAATGAGCAGTTCTTC	CASSYLTTSGGNEQFF
TRBJ2-4	TRBV10-1	NA	13	NA	TGCGCCAGCAGTGAGTCATTGGGAAACATTCAGTACTTC	CASSESLGNIQYF
TRBJ2-7	TRBV2	NA	14	TRBD1	TGTGCCAGCAGCCCGGGGACAGGCCTTCACGAGCAGTACTTC	CASSPGTGLHEQYF
TRBJ1-1	TRBV27	many	17	NA	TGTGCCAGCAGTTTATCGAGGGGTGCGGGATGGAGCACTGAAGCTTTCTTT	CASSLSRGAGWSTEAFF
TRBJ2-3	TRBV7-2	NA	15	NA	TGTGCCAGCAGCTTAGCTCTACTTAGCACAGATACGCAGTATTTT	CASSLALLSTDTQYF
TRBJ2-1	TRBV5-1	NA	14	NA	TGCGCCAGCAAAGGGACCCTCTCCTACAATGAGCAGTTCTTC	CASKGTLSYNEQFF
TRBJ2-3	TRBV14	few	14	NA	TGTGCCAGCAGCCAGGGACTTCCCACAGATACGCAGTATTTT	CASSQGLPTDTQYF
TRBJ2-7	TRBV5-4	NA	16	TRBD2	TGTGCCAGCAGCTTGCCCCGACTAGCGGGAGCGCACGAGCAGTACTTC	CASSLPRLAGAHEQYF
TRBJ2-7	TRBV5-1	NA	16	TRBD2	TGCGCCAGCAGCTCGGGACTAGCGGGGACCCTACACGAGCAGTACTTC	CASSSGLAGTLHEQYF
TRBJ2-2	TRBV6-1	NA	12	TRBD2	TGTGCCACCTTCAGCGGGGCCGGGGAGCTGTTTTTT	CATFSGAGELFF
TRBJ1-4	TRBV5-5	NA	16	TRBD1	TGTGCCAGCACACCCTACCCCGACAGGGACGGTGAAAAACTGTTTTTT	CASTPYPDRDGEKLFF
TRBJ2-7	TRBV27	NA	14	NA	TGTGCCAGCAGTTCACCCGGATGGGGAGGCGAGCAGTACTTC	CASSSPGWGGEQYF
TRBJ1-5	TRBV21-1	NA	16	NA	TGTGCCAGCAGCAATAGTCGGACAGGGGCCGCTCAGCCCCAGCATTTT	CASSNSRTGAAQPQHF
TRBJ2-7	TRBV9	NA	15	NA	TGTGCCAGCAGCGTAGTTGGGGCGAGGGACGACGAGCAGTACTTC	CASSVVGARDDEQYF
TRBJ1-4	TRBV28	NA	15	TRBD1	TGTGCCAGCAGTCCGGGGACAGGGAGGAATGAAAAACTGTTTTTT	CASSPGTGRNEKLFF
TRBJ1-1	TRBV28	NA	14	NA	TGTGCCAGCAGTCGTCCTTATATGGGCACTGAAGCTTTCTTT	CASSRPYMGTEAFF
TRBJ2-5	TRBV11-2	NA	16	TRBD1	TGTGCCAGCAGCTTACACAACGACAGGGACCATGTGACCCAGTACTTC	CASSLHNDRDHVTQYF
TRBJ2-7	TRBV9	NA	15	TRBD2	TGTGCCAGCAGCGTTTCCGGGACTAGATCCCACGAGCAGTACTTC	CASSVSGTRSHEQYF
TRBJ2-1	TRBV5-1	NA	15	NA	TGCGCCAGCAGCGGGGTAGCGAGCTCCTACAATGAGCAGTTCTTC	CASSGVASSYNEQFF
TRBJ2-5	TRBV27	NA	15	NA	TGTGCCAGCAGTGCTACAGGGTCAGAAGGAGAGACCCAGTACTTC	CASSATGSEGETQYF
TRBJ1-5	TRBV28	NA	14	NA	TGTGCCAGCAGTTTGATCTTAGGGAGTCAGCCCCAGCATTTT	CASSLILGSQPQHF
TRBJ1-2	TRBV5-4	NA	16	NA	TGTGCCAGCAGCTTGGCCTCATCCGGCTCTAACTATGGCTACACCTTC	CASSLASSGSNYGYTF
TRBJ1-5	TRBV6-1	NA	14	TRBD1	TGTGCCAGTCGCGACAGGGAAGGGTATCAGCCCCAGCATTTT	CASRDREGYQPQHF
TRBJ2-5	TRBV10-2	NA	13	NA	TGCGCCAGCAGTGAGCGGGTCAGGGAGACCCAGTACTTC	CASSERVRETQYF
TRBJ2-3	TRBV20-1	NA	11	NA	TGCAGTGCTAGTGGAGTAGATACGCAGTATTTT	CSASGVDTQYF
TRBJ1-1	TRBV28	few	14	NA	TGTGCCAGCACTAAAACTATACGGGGAGACGAAGCTTTCTTT	CASTKTIRGDEAFF
TRBJ2-2	TRBV27	NA	13	NA	TGTGCCAGCAGCCCCACCTGGGCCGGGGAGCTGTTTTTT	CASSPTWAGELFF
TRBJ1-4	TRBV6-6	once	15	NA	TGTGCCAGCAGTCCAGCGGGGGCGCGAAGTGAAAAACTGTTTTTT	CASSPAGARSEKLFF
TRBJ2-6	TRBV10-1	few	13	NA	TGCGCCAGCAGTGAGTCTGGGGCCAACGTCCTGACTTTC	CASSESGANVLTF
TRBJ1-5	TRBV19	few	16	NA	TGTGCCAGTAGTATTGGTCCCCGGGGCGCCGGACAGCCCCAGCATTTT	CASSIGPRGAGQPQHF
TRBJ2-7	TRBV7-2	NA	12	NA	TGTGCCAGCAGAACAGGGAGCCACGAGCAGTACTTC	CASRTGSHEQYF
TRBJ1-5	TRBV19	once	15	TRBD1	TGTGCCAGTAGGCTGGGACAGACTAGCAATCAGCCCCAGCATTTT	CASRLGQTSNQPQHF
TRBJ2-3	TRBV28	NA	16	NA	TGTGCCAGCAGTTTAGGGGCTGCCGGAGGGACAGATACGCAGTATTTT	CASSLGAAGGTDTQYF
TRBJ2-7	TRBV7-9	NA	14	NA	TGTGCCAGCAGGAAGACCACAGGGTCCCACGAGCAGTACTTC	CASRKTTGSHEQYF
TRBJ1-4	TRBV10-3	once	15	TRBD1	TGTGCCATCAGTGAACAGGGACAGGGGTTAGGAAAACTGTTTTTT	CAISEQGQGLGKLFF
TRBJ1-5	TRBV28	NA	14	TRBD1	TGTGCCAGCAGATTCGCAGGGGGCCTTCAGCCCCAGCATTTT	CASRFAGGLQPQHF
TRBJ2-2	TRBV2	NA	15	NA	TGTGCCAGCAGTGCTCTCGCCGTCGGGACCGGGGAGCTGTTTTTT	CASSALAVGTGELFF
TRBJ1-2	TRBV5-1	once	17	TRBD1	TGCGCCAGCAGCTTGGCCGGGACAGGGAAGACTAACTATGGCTACACCTTC	CASSLAGTGKTNYGYTF
TRBJ2-3	TRBV29-1	NA	13	NA	TGCAGCGTTGACCGGACTAGCACAGATACGCAGTATTTT	CSVDRTSTDTQYF
TRBJ1-2	TRBV18	NA	14	TRBD1	TGTGCCAGCTCAGCTCCGGGACAGGGGGGAGGCTACACCTTC	CASSAPGQGGGYTF
TRBJ2-7	TRBV5-7	NA	16	NA	TGTGCCAGCAGCTTTTTGGCGGGTCCCGGCTCCTACGAGCAGTACTTC	CASSFLAGPGSYEQYF
TRBJ2-3	TRBV5-4	NA	16	TRBD2	TGTGCCAGCAGCTTGGGGAGCGGGAGGGCCGCAGATACGCAGTATTTT	CASSLGSGRAADTQYF
TRBJ2-7	TRBV20-1	NA	11	NA	TGCAGTGCTGACCCTACACGCGAGCAGTACTTC	CSADPTREQYF
TRBJ1-5	TRBV6-1	once	15	TRBD1	TGTGCCAGCAGCCTCACAGGGGGTAGGGATCAGCCCCAGCATTTT	CASSLTGGRDQPQHF
TRBJ1-4	TRBV18	NA	14	NA	TGTGCCAGCTCACCGGGAGGGCTAAAGGAAAAACTGTTTTTT	CASSPGGLKEKLFF
TRBJ1-5	TRBV4-1	once	15	TRBD1	TGCGCCAGCAGCCAAGATGACAGGGTGGCTCAGCCCCAGCATTTT	CASSQDDRVAQPQHF
TRBJ2-3	TRBV14	NA	15	NA	TGTGCCAGCAGCCAACTCGGGAGCAACCCAGATACGCAGTATTTT	CASSQLGSNPDTQYF
TRBJ1-5	TRBV6-1	few	15	TRBD1	TGTGCCAGCAGTGTGACCGGGACAGGGCTCCAGACCCAGCATTTT	CASSVTGTGLQTQHF
TRBJ1-1	TRBV5-4	NA	16	TRBD1	TGTGCCAGCAGCCCCCGAGGGACAGGGCCTTACACTGAAGCTTTCTTT	CASSPRGTGPYTEAFF
TRBJ2-3	TRBV11-3	NA	13	NA	TGTGCCAGCAGCTTCGTCGACACAGATACGCAGTATTTT	CASSFVDTDTQYF
TRBJ1-5	TRBV2	NA	14	NA	TGTGCCAGCACGAGGCGTAATAGCAATCAGCCCCAGCATTTT	CASTRRNSNQPQHF
TRBJ2-1	TRBV27	few	15	NA	TGTGCCAGCTCGGGCAGGGAGAGCTCCTACAATGAGCAGTTCTTC	CASSGRESSYNEQFF
TRBJ2-3	TRBV19	NA	15	TRBD1	TGTGCCAGTAGTATCCGGGACAGGGTCACAGATACGCAGTATTTT	CASSIRDRVTDTQYF
TRBJ2-3	TRBV28	NA	14	NA	TGTGCCAGCAGTTTTTGGGCAAGCACAGATACGCAGTATTTT	CASSFWASTDTQYF
TRBJ2-1	TRBV11-2	NA	13	NA	TGTGCCAGCAGCTATGGAGGGTACAATGAGCAGTTCTTC	CASSYGGYNEQFF
TRBJ2-5	TRBV28	NA	16	TRBD2	TGTGCCAGCAGAACAGGGGTAGCGGGGGGTCAAGAGACCCAGTACTTC	CASRTGVAGGQETQYF
TRBJ1-2	TRBV28	NA	13	NA	TGTGCCAGCACTTGGAGGGGCGGCCGAGGCTACACCTTC	CASTWRGGRGYTF